Given below is one TCR beta chain in context. A second PCR, run for about 7 to 11 cycles, used a sample-barcoded 5' primer plus a J-beta primer mix. TCRdb recomputed calls from the 5' RACE reads with MiXCR, one row per CDR3 protein. In the table there are more than 600,000 distinct CDR3 sequences, around a quarter of which are singletons. The data stem from a study of blood T cells in healthy people across ages. This CDR3 is 11 amino acids long. Germline V gene lookup returns CDR1 DFQATT and CDR2 SNEGSKA (reference sequence). V shed 6 bases and J 6 bases; nucleotides not matched to a gene: 2. These data were also reused for a study on T cells of mothers and their children.

J is TRBJ2-3 and V is TRBV20-1; TRBD2 matches 8 bases. The sequence was obtained from a boy younger than 18 in good health. Sequencing was done on a sample of blood. CDR3 sequence reads: CSAGLDDTQYF. The CDR3 DNA sequence: TGCAGTGCGGGACTAGACGATACGCAGTATTTT.